The clone carrying this T cell receptor (beta chain) was detected only a few times. Its matching antigen is unknown. Unmatched junction bases numbered 5, after V lost 4 bases and J lost 2 bases. The CDR3 sequence is 15 residues long. Germline loops: CDR1 SGHDT, CDR2 YYEEEE. The sample originates from a study of response to subunit inactivated influenza vaccine. Study-wide results and limits: Authors suggested each seasonal flu vaccination may recruit only limited numbers of new T cells.

TCRdb re-derived calls from the RT-PCR reads in MiXCR, one entry per CDR3 protein. The sample holds 550,000 to 650,000 distinct CDR3 sequences, roughly 10% seen once. This material consisted of PBMCs from blood, taken on the day of vaccination. The chain employs TRBV5-6 and TRBJ2-1, with 8 positions matching TRBD1. The clonotype comes from a man in his fifties who received an inactivated influenza vaccine. In DNA, the CDR3 is TGTGCCAGCAGCGGTGGACAGGGCCCCTACAATGAGCAGTTCTTC. Protein: CASSGGQGPYNEQFF.